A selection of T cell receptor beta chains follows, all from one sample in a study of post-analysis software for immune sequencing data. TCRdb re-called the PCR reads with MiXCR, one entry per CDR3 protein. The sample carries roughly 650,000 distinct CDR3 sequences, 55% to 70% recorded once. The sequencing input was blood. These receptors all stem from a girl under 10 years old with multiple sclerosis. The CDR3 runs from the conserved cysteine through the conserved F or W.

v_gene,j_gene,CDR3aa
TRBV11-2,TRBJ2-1,CASSLRLPGWVYNEQFF
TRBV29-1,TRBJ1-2,CSVEGGGQAQSIYGYTF
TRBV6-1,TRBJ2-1,CVSHDNSYNEQFF
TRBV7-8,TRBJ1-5,CASSFQGASQPQHF
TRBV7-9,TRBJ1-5,CASSLTSFNSNQPQHF
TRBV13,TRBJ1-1,CASSPVGRVNTEAFF
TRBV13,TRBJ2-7,CASSFRAGSYEQYF
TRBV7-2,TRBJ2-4,CASSSGTSSPEQYF
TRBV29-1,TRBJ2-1,CSVARNKLYNEQFF
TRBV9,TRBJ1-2,CASSVAANYGYTF
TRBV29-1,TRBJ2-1,CSLRGYNEQFF